This T cell receptor (beta chain) was recorded in a study of blood T cell repertoires in COVID-19. Background on the study: The United States, Italy and Spain provided the acute and convalescent COVID-19 samples.

Germline CDR1 and CDR2: LNHDA and SQIVND (reference sequence). This CDR3 has 15 amino acids. Trimming cost V 5 bases and J 6 bases, with 16 bases left between them. Data came from immunoSEQ multiplex PCR; TCRdb stores just in-frame clones and leaves some out. Of 40,000 or so clones listed, approximately 84% are singletons. The sample consisted of peripheral blood. The receptor was isolated from a human donor in a cohort sampled during active COVID-19. The genes are TRBV19 and TRBJ1-4, with D possibly matching TRBD1 (5 bases). CDR3 nucleotides: TGTGCCAGTAGTTCCTCCGCGGGGCAGGATGAAAAACTGTTTTTT. Translated, it gives CASSSSAGQDEKLFF.